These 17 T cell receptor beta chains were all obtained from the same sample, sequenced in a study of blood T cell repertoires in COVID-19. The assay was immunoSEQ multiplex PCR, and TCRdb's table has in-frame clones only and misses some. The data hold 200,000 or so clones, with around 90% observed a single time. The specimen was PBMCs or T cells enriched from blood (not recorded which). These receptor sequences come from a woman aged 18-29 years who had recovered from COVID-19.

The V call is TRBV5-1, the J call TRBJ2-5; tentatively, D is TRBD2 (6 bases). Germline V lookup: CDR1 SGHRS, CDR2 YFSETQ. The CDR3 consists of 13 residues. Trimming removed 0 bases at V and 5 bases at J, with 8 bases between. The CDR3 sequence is CASSLEGGETQYF. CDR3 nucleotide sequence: TGCGCCAGCAGCTTGGAGGGAGGCGAGACCCAGTACTTC. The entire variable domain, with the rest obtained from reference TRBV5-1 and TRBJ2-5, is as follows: KAGVTQTPRYLIKTRGQQVTLSCSPISGHRSVSWYQQTPGQGLQFLFEYFSETQRNKGNFPGRFSGRQFSNSRSEMNVSTLELGDSALYLCASSLEGGETQYFGPGTRLLVL.

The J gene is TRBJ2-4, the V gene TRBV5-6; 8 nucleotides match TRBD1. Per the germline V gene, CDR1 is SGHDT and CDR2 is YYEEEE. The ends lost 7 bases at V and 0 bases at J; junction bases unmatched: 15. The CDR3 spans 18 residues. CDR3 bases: TGTGCCAGCGGTACTTGGGGGACAGGTGATGGAGCCAAAAACATTCAGTACTTC. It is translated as CASGTWGTGDGAKNIQYF. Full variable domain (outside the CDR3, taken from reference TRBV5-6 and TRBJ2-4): DAGVTQSPTHLIKTRGQQVTLRCSPKSGHDTVSWYQQALGQGPQFIFQYYEEEERQRGNFPDRFSGHQFPNYSSELNVNALLLGDSALYLCASGTWGTGDGAKNIQYFGAGTRLSVL.

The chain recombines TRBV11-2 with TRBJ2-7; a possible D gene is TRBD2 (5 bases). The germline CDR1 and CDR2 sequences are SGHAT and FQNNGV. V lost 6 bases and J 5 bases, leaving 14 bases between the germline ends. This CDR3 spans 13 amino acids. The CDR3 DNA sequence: TGTGCCAGCAGTCTCGGGAACGGAGACGAGCAGTACTTC. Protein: CASSLGNGDEQYF.

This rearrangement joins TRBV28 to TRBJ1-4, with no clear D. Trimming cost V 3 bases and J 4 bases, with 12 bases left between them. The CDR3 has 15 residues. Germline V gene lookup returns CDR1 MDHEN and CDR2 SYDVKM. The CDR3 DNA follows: TGTGCCAGCAGTTTTCCCGAGCGGGGTAATGAAAAACTGTTTTTT. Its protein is CASSFPERGNEKLFF.

The chain's CDR3 is CASSQEPDSRNSPLHF. DNA for the CDR3: TGTGCCAGCAGCCAAGAACCTGACAGTCGGAATTCACCCCTCCACTTT. This sequence joins TRBV14 and TRBJ1-6; D is perhaps TRBD1 (5 bases). Trimming shortened V by 0 bases and J by 7 bases, and 13 bases separated the two germline ends. Germline CDR1 reads SGHDN; CDR2 reads FVKESK. This CDR3 spans 16 amino acids.

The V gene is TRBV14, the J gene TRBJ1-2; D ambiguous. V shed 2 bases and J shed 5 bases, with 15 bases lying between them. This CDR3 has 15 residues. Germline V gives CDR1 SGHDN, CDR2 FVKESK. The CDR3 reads CASSQTVGDPYGYTF. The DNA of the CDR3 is TGTGCCAGCAGCCAAACAGTCGGGGATCCATATGGCTACACCTTC.

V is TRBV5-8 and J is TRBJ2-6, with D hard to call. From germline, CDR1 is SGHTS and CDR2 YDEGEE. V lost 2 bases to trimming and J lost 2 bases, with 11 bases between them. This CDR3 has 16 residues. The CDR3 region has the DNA TGTGCCAGCAGCTTATCCAGATCCACTGGGGCCAACGTCCTGACTTTC. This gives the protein CASSLSRSTGANVLTF.

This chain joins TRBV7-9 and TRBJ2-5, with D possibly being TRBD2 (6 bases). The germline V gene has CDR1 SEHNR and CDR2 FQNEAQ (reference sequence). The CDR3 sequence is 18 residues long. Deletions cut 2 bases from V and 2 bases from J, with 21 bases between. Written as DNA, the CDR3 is TGTGCCAGCAGCTTAAATACGATCGGGCGGGGCCTACAAGAGACCCAGTACTTC. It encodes CASSLNTIGRGLQETQYF.

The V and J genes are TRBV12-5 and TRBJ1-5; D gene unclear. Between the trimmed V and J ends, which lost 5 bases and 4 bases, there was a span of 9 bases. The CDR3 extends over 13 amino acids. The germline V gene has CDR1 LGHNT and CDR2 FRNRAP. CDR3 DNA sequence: TGTGCTAGTGGTCTCGAAACTAATCAGCCCCAGCATTTT. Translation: CASGLETNQPQHF.

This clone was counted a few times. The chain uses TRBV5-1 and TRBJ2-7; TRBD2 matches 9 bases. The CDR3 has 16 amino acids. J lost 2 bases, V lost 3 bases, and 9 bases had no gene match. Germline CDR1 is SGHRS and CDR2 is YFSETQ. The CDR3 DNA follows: TGCGCCAGCAGCTCCCGCGCAGCGGGGGGTCCCTACGAGCAGTACTTC. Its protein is CASSSRAAGGPYEQYF.

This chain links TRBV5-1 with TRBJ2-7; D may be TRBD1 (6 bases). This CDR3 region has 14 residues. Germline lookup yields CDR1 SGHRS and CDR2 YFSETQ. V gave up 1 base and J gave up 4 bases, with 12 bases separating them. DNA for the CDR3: TGCGCCAGCAGCTTGCCCGGCAGGGGTTACGAGCAGTACTTC. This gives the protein CASSLPGRGYEQYF.

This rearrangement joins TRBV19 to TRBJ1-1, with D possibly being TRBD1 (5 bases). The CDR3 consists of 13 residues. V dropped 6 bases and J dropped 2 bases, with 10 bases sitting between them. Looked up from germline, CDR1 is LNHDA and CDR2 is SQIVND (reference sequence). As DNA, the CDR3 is TGTGCCAGTAGGTTTCAGGGTAACACTGAAGCTTTCTTT. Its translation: CASRFQGNTEAFF.

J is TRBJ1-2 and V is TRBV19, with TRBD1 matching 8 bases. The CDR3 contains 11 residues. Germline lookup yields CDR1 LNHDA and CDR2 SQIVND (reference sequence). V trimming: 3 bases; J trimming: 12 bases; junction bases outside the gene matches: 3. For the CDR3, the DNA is TGTGCCAGTAGTATCGACAGGGGCCACACCTTC. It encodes CASSIDRGHTF.

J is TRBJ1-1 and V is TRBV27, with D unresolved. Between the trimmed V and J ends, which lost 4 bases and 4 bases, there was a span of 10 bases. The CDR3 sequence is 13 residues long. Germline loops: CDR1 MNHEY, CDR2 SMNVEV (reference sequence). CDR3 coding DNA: TGTGCCAGCAGTTGGAGGGTTGGCACTGAAGCTTTCTTT. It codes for CASSWRVGTEAFF.

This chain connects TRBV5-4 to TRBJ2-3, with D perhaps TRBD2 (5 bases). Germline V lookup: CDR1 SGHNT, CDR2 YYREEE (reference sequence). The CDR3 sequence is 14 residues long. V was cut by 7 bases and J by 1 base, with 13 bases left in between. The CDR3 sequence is CASGGSGGTDTQYF. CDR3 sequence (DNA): TGTGCCAGCGGAGGCTCCGGGGGCACAGATACGCAGTATTTT.

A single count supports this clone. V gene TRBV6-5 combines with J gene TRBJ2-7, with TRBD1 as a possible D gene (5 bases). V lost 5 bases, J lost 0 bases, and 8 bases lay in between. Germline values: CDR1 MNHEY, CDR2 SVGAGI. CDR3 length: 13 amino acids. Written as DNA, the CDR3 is TGTGCCAGCAGTAAACAGGACTCCTACGAGCAGTACTTC. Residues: CASSKQDSYEQYF.

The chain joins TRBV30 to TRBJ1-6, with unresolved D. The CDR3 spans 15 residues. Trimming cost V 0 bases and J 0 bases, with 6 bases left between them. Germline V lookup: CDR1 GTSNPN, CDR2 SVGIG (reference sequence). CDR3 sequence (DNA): TGTGCCTGGAGTGTCGAGAGCTCCTATAATTCACCCCTCCACTTT. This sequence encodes CAWSVESSYNSPLHF.